The present T cell receptor (beta chain) was sequenced within a study of a mutant IDH1 vaccine in newly diagnosed glioma. Study context: Beginning 4-6 weeks after radiotherapy alone, or with temozolomide cycles, vaccination took place.

Time point indicated: week 23, last vaccination. A 20-mer mutant IDH1 peptide at 300 ug was injected subcutaneously with topical imiquimod. Each tumor in the donors was a new WHO grade 3 or 4 astrocytoma, IDH1-mutant and ATRX-lost. Clones were sequenced by immunoSEQ multiplex PCR, and TCRdb holds only the in-frame ones, with some missing. The sample contains more than 35,000 clones, 81% of which appear only once. A word on this clone: What it recognizes is unknown.

The source material was PBMCs, sampled from a glioma patient whose treatment included an IDH1 peptide vaccine. This clonotype was obtained from a man between 40 and 49 years old with glioma.

The CDR3 spells CASTPPARNTEAFF. The CDR3 nucleotides are TGTGCCAGCACCCCACCCGCGAGGAACACTGAAGCTTTCTTT. The chain uses TRBV28 and TRBJ1-1; no clear D. This CDR3 contains 14 residues. Germline CDR1 and CDR2: MDHEN and SYDVKM. Trimming pared 7 bases from V and 1 base from J, leaving 13 bases between.